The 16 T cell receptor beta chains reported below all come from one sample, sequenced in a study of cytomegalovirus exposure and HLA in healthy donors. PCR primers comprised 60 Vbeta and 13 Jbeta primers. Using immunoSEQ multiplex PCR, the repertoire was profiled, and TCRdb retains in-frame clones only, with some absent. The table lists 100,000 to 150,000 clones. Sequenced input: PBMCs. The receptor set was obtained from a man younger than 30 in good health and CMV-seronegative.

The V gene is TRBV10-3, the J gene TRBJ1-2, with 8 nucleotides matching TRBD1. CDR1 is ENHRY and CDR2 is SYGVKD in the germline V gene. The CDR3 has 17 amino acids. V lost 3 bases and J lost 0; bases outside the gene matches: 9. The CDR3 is CAISDPGQGQANYGYTF. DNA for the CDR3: TGTGCCATCAGTGACCCAGGACAGGGTCAAGCTAACTATGGCTACACCTTC.

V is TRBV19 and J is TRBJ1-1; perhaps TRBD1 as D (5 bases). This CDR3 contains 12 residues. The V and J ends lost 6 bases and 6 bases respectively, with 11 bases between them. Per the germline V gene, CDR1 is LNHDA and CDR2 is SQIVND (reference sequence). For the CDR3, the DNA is TGTGCCAGTAGGGTGGGGCTCTCTGAAGCTTTCTTT. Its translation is CASRVGLSEAFF. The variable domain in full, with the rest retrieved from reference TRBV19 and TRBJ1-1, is DGGITQSPKYLFRKEGQNVTLSCEQNLNHDAMYWYRQDPGQGLRLIYYSQIVNDFQKGDIAEGYSVSREKKESFPLTVTSAQKNPTAFYLCASRVGLSEAFFGQGTRLTVV.

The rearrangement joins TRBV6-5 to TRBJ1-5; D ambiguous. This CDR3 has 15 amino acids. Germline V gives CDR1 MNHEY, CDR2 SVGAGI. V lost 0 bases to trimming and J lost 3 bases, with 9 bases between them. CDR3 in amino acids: CASSYSRGNNQPQHF. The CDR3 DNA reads TGTGCCAGCAGTTACTCGCGGGGTAACAATCAGCCCCAGCATTTT.

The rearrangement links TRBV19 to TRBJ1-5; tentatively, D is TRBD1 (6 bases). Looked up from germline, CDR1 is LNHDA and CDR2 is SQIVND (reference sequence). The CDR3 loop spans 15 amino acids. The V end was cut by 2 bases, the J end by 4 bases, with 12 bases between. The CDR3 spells CASSISRGINQPQHF. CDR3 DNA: TGTGCCAGTAGTATATCCAGGGGAATAAATCAGCCCCAGCATTTT.

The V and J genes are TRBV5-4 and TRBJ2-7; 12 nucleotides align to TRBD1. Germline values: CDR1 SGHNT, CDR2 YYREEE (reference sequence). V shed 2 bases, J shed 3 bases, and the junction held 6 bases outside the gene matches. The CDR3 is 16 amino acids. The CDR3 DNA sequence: TGTGCCAGCAGCTTAGGGACAGGGGGCAGGGGCTACGAGCAGTACTTC. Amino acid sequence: CASSLGTGGRGYEQYF.

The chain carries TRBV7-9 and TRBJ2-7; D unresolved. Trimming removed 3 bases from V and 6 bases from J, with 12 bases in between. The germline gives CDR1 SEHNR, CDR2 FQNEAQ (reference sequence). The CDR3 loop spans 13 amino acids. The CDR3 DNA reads TGTGCCAGCAGCTTTACCCTAGAGTCCGAGCAGTACTTC. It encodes CASSFTLESEQYF.

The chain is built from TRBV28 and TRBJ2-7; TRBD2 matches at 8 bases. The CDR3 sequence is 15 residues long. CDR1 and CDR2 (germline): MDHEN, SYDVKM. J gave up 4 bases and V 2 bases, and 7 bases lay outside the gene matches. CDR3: CASSLRSSGYYEQYF. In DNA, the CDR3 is TGTGCCAGCAGTTTAAGATCTAGCGGGTATTACGAGCAGTACTTC.

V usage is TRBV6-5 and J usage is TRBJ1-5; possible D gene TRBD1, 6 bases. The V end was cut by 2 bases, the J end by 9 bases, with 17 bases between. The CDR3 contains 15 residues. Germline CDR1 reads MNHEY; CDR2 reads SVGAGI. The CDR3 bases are TGTGCCAGCAGTTACGGAGGACAGCCACAATGGCCCCAGCATTTT. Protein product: CASSYGGQPQWPQHF.

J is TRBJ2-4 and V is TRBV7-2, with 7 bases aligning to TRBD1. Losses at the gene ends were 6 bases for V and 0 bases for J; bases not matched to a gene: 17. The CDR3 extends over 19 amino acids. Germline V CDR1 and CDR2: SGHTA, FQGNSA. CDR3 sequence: CASSPTWGQPNLAKNIQYF. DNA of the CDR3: TGTGCCAGCAGTCCTACTTGGGGACAGCCGAACCTAGCCAAAAACATTCAGTACTTC.

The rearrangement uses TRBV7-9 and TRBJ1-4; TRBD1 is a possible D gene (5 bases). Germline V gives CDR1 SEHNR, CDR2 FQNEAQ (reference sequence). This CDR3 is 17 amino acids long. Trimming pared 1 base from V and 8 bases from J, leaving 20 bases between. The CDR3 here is CASSLERRQGGLEKLFF. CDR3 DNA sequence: TGTGCCAGCAGCTTAGAACGGCGCCAGGGCGGATTGGAAAAACTGTTTTTT.

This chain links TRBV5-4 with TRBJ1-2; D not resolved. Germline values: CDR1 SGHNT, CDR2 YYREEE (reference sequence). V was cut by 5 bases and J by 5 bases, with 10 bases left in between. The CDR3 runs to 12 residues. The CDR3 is CASSPRAYGYTF. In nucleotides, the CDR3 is TGTGCCAGCAGTCCACGAGCTTATGGCTACACCTTC.

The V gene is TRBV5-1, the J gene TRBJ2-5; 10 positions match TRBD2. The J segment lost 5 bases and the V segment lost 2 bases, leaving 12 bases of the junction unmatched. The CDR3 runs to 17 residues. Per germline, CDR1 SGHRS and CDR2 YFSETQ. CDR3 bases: TGCGCCAGCAGCTTTTCGACCGGGACTAGCGTTGGGGAGACCCAGTACTTC. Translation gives CASSFSTGTSVGETQYF.

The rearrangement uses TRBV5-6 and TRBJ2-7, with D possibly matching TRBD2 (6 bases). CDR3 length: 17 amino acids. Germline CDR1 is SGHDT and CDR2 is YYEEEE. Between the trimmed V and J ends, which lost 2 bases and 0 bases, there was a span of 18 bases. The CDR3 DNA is TGTGCCAGCAGCTTAAATGTGGGGACTGGGAGCTCCTACGAGCAGTACTTC. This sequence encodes CASSLNVGTGSSYEQYF.

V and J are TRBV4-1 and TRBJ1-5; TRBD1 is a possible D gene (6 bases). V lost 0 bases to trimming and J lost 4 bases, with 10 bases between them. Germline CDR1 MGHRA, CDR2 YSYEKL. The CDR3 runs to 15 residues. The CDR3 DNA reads TGCGCCAGCAGCCAAGAGAGGGGGGGGAATCAGCCCCAGCATTTT. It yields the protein CASSQERGGNQPQHF.

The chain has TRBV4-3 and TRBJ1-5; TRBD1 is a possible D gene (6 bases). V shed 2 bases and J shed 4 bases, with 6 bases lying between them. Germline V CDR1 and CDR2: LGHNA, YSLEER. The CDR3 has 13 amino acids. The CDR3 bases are TGCGCCAGCAGCCAACAGGGGAATCAGCCCCAGCATTTT. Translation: CASSQQGNQPQHF.

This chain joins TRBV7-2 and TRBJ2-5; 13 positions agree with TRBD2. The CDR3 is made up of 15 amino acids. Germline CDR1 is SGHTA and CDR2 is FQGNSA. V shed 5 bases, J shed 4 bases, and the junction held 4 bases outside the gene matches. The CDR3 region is CASSTWTSGGETQYF. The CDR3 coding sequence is TGTGCCAGCAGCACGTGGACTAGCGGGGGAGAGACCCAGTACTTC.